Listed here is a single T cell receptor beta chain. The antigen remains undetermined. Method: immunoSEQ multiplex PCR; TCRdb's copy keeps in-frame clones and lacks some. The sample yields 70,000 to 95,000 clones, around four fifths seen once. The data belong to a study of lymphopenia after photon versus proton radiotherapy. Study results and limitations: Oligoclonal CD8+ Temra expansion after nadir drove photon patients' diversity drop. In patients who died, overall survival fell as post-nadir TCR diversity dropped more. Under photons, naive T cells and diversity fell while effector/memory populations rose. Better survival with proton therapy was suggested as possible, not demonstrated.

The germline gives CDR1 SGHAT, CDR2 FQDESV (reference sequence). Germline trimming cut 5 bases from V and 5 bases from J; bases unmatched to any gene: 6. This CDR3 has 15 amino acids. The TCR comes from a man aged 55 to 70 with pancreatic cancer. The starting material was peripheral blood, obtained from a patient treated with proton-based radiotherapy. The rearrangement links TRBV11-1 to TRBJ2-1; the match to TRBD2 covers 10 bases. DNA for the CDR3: TGTGCCAGCAGCCCGACTAGCGGGTTGAACAATGAGCAGTTCTTC. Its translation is CASSPTSGLNNEQFF.